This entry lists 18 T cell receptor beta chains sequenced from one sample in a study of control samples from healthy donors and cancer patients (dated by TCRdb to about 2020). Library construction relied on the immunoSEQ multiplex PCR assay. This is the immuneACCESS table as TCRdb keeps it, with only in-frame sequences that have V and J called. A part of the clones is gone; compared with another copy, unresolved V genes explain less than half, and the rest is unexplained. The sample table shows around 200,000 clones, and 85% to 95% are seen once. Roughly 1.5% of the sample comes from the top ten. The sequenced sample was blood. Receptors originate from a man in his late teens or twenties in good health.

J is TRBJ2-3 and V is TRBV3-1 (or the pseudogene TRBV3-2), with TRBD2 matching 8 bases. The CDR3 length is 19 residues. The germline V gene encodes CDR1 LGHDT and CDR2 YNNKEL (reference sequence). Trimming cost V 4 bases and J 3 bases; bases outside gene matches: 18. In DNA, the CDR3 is TGTGCCAGCAGCCTCGTGGCGGGCGGGGGGCCCAGGTGGACAGATACGCAGTATTTT. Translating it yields CASSLVAGGGPRWTDTQYF.

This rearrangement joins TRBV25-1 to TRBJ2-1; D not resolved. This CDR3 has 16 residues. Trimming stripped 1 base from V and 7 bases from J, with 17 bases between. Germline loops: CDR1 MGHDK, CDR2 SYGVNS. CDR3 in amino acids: CASSESAPRSLNEQFF. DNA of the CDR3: TGTGCCAGCAGTGAATCCGCCCCAAGGAGTTTAAATGAGCAGTTCTTC.

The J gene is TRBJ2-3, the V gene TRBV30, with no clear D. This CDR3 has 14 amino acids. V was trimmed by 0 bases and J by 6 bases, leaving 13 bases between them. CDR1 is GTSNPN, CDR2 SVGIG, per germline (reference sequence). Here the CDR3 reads CAWSVLVGLDTQYF. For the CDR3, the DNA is TGTGCCTGGAGTGTGTTGGTGGGTCTGGATACGCAGTATTTT.

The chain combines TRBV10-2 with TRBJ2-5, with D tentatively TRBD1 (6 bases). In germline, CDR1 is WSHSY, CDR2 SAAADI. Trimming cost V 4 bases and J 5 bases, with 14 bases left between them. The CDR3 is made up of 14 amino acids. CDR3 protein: CASSVQGLWETQYF. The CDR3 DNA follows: TGCGCCAGCAGTGTTCAGGGGCTCTGGGAGACCCAGTACTTC.

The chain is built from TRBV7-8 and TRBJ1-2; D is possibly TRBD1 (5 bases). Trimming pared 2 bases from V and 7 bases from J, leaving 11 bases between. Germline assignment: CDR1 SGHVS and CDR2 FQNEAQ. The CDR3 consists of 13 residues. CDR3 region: CASSLIAGGGYTF. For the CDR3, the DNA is TGTGCCAGCAGCTTAATCGCCGGGGGTGGCTACACCTTC.

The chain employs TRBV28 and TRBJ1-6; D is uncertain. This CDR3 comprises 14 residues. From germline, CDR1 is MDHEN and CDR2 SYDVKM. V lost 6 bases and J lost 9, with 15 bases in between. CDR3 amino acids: CASRPGSEGSPLHF. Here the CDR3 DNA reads TGTGCCAGCAGACCCGGCTCCGAGGGTTCACCCCTCCACTTT. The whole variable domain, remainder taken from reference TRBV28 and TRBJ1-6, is DVKVTQSSRYLVKRTGEKVFLECVQDMDHENMFWYRQDPGLGLRLIYFSYDVKMKEKGDIPEGYSVSREKKERFSLILESASTNQTSMYLCASRPGSEGSPLHFGNGTRLTVT.

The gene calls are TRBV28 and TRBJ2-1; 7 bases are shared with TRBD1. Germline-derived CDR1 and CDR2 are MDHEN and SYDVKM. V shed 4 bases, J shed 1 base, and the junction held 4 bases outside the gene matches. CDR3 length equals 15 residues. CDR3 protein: CASSSTGVSYNEQFF. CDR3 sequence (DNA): TGTGCCAGCAGTTCCACAGGGGTTTCCTACAATGAGCAGTTCTTC.

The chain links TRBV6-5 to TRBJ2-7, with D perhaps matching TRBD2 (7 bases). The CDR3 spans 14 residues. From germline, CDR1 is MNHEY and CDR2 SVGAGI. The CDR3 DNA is TGTGCAGCAGGTAGGGGGGGGGCCTTCAACGAGCAGTACTTC. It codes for CAAGRGGAFNEQYF.

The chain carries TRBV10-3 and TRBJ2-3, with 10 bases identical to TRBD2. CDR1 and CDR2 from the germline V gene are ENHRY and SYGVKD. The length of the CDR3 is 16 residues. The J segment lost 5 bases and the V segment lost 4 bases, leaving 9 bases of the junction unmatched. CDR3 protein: CAISGHERGGQDTQYF. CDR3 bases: TGTGCCATCAGTGGTCATGAGCGGGGGGGCCAAGATACGCAGTATTTT.

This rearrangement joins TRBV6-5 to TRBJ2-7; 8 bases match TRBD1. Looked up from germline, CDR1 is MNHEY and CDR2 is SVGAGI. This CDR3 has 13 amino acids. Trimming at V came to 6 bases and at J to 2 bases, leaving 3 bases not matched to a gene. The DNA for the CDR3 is TGTGCCAGCAGATCAGGGGGCGCCTACGAGCAGTACTTC. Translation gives CASRSGGAYEQYF.

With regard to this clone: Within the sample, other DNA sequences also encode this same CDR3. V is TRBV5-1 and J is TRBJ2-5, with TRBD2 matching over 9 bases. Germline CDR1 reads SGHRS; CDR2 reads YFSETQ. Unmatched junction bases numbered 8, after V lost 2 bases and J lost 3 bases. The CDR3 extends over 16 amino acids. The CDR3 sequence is CASSFNSGGTKETQYF. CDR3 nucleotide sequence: TGCGCCAGCAGCTTCAACAGCGGGGGGACAAAAGAGACCCAGTACTTC.

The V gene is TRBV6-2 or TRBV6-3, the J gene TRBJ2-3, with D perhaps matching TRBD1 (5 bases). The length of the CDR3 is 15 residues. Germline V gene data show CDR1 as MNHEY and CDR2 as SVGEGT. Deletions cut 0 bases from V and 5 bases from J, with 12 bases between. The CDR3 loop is CASSYSGHIRDTQYF. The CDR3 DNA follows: TGTGCCAGCAGTTACTCAGGACATATAAGAGATACGCAGTATTTT.

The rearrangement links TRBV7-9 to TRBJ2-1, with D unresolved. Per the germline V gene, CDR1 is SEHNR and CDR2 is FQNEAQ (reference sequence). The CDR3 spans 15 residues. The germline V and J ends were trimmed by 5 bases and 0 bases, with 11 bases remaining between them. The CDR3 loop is CASSPLASSYNEQFF. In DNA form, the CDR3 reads TGTGCCAGCAGCCCTCTCGCAAGCTCCTACAATGAGCAGTTCTTC.

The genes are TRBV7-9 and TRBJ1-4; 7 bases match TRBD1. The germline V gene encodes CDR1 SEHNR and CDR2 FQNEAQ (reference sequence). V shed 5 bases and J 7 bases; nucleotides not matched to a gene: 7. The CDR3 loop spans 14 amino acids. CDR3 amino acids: CASSRDREAEKLFF. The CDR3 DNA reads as TGTGCCAGCAGCAGAGACAGGGAGGCTGAAAAACTGTTTTTT.

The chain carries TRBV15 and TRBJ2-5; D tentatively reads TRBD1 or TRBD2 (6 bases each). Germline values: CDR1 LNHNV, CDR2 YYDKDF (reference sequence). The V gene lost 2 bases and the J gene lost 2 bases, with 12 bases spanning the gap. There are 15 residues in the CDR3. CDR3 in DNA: TGTGCCACCAGCAGACGCGGGACAAATCAAGAGACCCAGTACTTC. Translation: CATSRRGTNQETQYF.

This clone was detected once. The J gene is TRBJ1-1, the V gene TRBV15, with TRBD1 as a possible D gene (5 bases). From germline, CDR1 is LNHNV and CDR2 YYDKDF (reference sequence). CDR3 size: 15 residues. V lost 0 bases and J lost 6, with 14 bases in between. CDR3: CATSRDLSGGAEAFF. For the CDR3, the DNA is TGTGCCACCAGCAGAGATTTATCGGGGGGTGCTGAAGCTTTCTTT.

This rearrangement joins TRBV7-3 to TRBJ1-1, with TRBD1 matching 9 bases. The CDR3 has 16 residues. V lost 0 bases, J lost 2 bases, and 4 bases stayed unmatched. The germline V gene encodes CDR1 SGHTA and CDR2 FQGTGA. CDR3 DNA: TGTGCCAGCAGCTTAACGGGGACAGGGAGCAACACTGAAGCTTTCTTT. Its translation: CASSLTGTGSNTEAFF.

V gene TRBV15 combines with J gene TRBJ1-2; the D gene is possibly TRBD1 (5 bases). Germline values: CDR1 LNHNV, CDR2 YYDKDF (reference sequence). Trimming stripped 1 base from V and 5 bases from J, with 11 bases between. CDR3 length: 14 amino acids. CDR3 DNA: TGTGCCACCAGCAGAGTTCAGGGAGGGTATGGCTACACCTTC. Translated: CATSRVQGGYGYTF.